Below, 23 T cell receptor beta chains from the same sample are listed, as sequenced in a study of Tregs in tolerant kidney transplant recipients. Assay: immunoSEQ multiplex PCR; the TCRdb copy retains only in-frame clones and omits some. The sample data list 50,000 or so clones. This sample comprised CD4+ T cells from blood, obtained before the transplant. These receptors originate from a human donor who received a combined kidney and bone marrow transplant.

To note about this clone: The read halts 3 residues ahead of the CDR3 end, with the missing end drawn from the germline J gene. The chain carries TRBV5-4 and TRBJ2-2, with 8 nucleotides matching TRBD2. This CDR3 contains 14 residues. The V segment lost 7 bases and the J segment 1 base; nucleotides outside the gene matches: 3. Germline V CDR1 and CDR2: SGHNT, YYREEE (reference sequence). Incomplete CDR3 DNA: TGTGCCAGCGGTCTAGCGGGGAACACCGGGGAG. It codes for CASGLAGNTGE. From start to end, the CDR3 is CASGLAGNTGELFF.

About this clone: The junction departs from the called germline gene at one end, perhaps through a read error. Coverage ceases 3 residues before the CDR3 finishes, and the germline J gene fills in the end. The chain links TRBV4-2 to TRBJ1-2; D gene uncertain. In germline, CDR1 is LGHNA, CDR2 YNFKEQ. There are 15 residues in the CDR3. CDR3 DNA, as far as it was read: TGCGCCAGCAGCCAACAGTCTGCGGGCCTCTATGGC. Translating it yields CASSQQSAGLYG. The CDR3, in full, reads CASSQQSAGLYGYTF.

Turning to this clone: The read falls 3 residues short of the CDR3 end, and the missing part is taken from the germline J gene. The gene calls are TRBV7-7 and TRBJ1-1, with D possibly TRBD1 on 5 matching bases. The germline V gene has CDR1 SSHAT and CDR2 FNYEAQ (reference sequence). The CDR3 is made up of 16 amino acids. Trimming left V 4 bases short and J 4 bases short, with 19 bases between. This chain's CDR3 is CASSCLIGLRGTEAFF. Incomplete CDR3 DNA: TGTGCCAGCAGCTGCTTAATTGGGCTGAGGGGCACTGAA.

The CDR3 loop reads CASSEGGTNYGYTF. CDR3 DNA, as far as it was read: TGTGCCAGCAGTGAAGGAGGGACAAACTATGGC. The chain couples TRBV2 to TRBJ1-2, with D possibly being TRBD1 (6 bases). The CDR3 extends 3 residues past the end of the read, so its final part is completed from the germline J gene. The CDR3 is made up of 14 amino acids. Germline V lookup: CDR1 SNHLY, CDR2 FYNNEI. V lost 1 base, J lost 2 bases, and 8 bases lay in between.

As regards this clone: The read stops 3 residues short of the end of the CDR3; the missing end is completed from the germline J gene. J is TRBJ2-2 and V is TRBV7-6, with D maybe TRBD1 (6 bases). Germline values: CDR1 SGHVS, CDR2 FNYEAQ. CDR3 length: 15 amino acids. V was shortened by 6 bases and J by 1 base, with 12 bases between the two germline ends. Partial CDR3 DNA: TGTGCCAGCAGTTCCGGACAGAAGAACACCGGGGAG. Residues: CASSSGQKNTGE. The entire CDR3 protein is CASSSGQKNTGELFF.

Comments on this clone: One junction end disagrees with the germline gene, perhaps due to a read error. The read gets to within 3 residues of the CDR3 end, and the germline J gene fills in the rest. The chain employs TRBV5-1 and TRBJ2-3, with D perhaps matching TRBD1 (6 bases). Looked up from germline, CDR1 is SGHRS and CDR2 is YFSETQ. The CDR3 extends over 17 amino acids. CDR3 amino acids: CASSWNPRGGATATQYF. CDR3 DNA, as far as it was read: TGCGCCAGCAGCTGGAACCCGAGAGGGGGAGCTACAGCTACG.

A word on this clone: The read terminates 3 residues before the CDR3 end, so the remaining end is supplied by the germline J gene. The V and J genes are TRBV7-8 and TRBJ2-6; perhaps TRBD2 as D (6 bases). This CDR3 is built from 18 residues. V was shortened by 1 base and J by 1 base, with 14 bases between the two germline ends. Germline-derived CDR1 and CDR2 are SGHVS and FQNEAQ. The covered CDR3 bases are TGTGCCAGCAGCTTAGGGGCAGGGAGGAATTCTGGGGCCAACGTC. Residues: CASSLGAGRNSGANV. The whole CDR3 is CASSLGAGRNSGANVLTF. The full variable domain, its missing parts supplied by reference TRBV7-8 and TRBJ2-6, is GAGVSQSPRYKVAKRGQDVALRCDPISGHVSLFWYQQALGQGPEFLTYFQNEAQLDKSGLPSDRFFAERPEGSVSTLKIQRTQQEDSAVYLCASSLGAGRNSGANVLTFGAGSRLTVL.

A word on this clone: The DNA ends 3 residues before the CDR3 does, and the rest of the CDR3 is filled in from the germline J gene. The chain recombines TRBV7-2 with TRBJ2-1; 10 bases line up with TRBD2. V was clipped by 6 bases and J by 0 bases; unmatched bases: 2. The CDR3 has 15 amino acids. The germline V gene encodes CDR1 SGHTA and CDR2 FQGNSA. The part of the CDR3 DNA that was read is TGTGCCAGCAGACTAGCGGGGAGCTCCTACAATGAG. This encodes CASRLAGSSYNE. In full, the CDR3 is CASRLAGSSYNEQFF.

With regard to this clone: The observed sequence ends 3 residues before the CDR3 terminus, with the missing tail filled in from the germline J gene. This chain joins TRBV5-1 and TRBJ2-1, with 9 bases that match TRBD1. The length of the CDR3 is 16 residues. The trim removed 4 bases at V and 6 bases at J, leaving 11 bases unmatched. The germline V gene encodes CDR1 SGHRS and CDR2 YFSETQ. The covered CDR3 bases are TGCGCCAGCAGCAGCCCCGGGACAGGGCAAGGCAATGAG. As protein: CASSSPGTGQGNE. The CDR3 in full is CASSSPGTGQGNEQFF.

Partial CDR3 DNA: TGTGCCAGCTCACCCTACAGGGGAGCGACAGATACG. Translated: CASSPYRGATDT. The entire CDR3 protein reads CASSPYRGATDTQYF. This chain uses TRBV18 with TRBJ2-3, with 7 bases matching TRBD1. The read falls 3 residues short of the CDR3 end, and the missing part is taken from the germline J gene. CDR1 KGHSH and CDR2 LQKENI come from the germline V gene. This CDR3 comprises 15 residues. The J segment lost 3 bases and the V segment lost 3 bases, leaving 6 bases of the junction unmatched.

With respect to this clone: The read falls 3 residues short of the CDR3 end, and the missing part is taken from the germline J gene. The chain links TRBV6-2 or TRBV6-3 to TRBJ2-7, with 10 bases fitting TRBD1. Germline CDR1 MNHEY, CDR2 SVGEGT. CDR3 length: 14 residues. J gave up 5 bases and V 6 bases, and 7 bases lay outside the gene matches. The CDR3 bases that were read are TGTGCCAGCAGCCCGGGGACAGGGGTGGACGAG. It codes for CASSPGTGVDE. The complete CDR3 sequence is CASSPGTGVDEQYF.

To note about this clone: Read sequence stops 3 residues before the CDR3 end, and the germline J gene provides the missing end. The J gene is TRBJ2-3, the V gene TRBV5-1, with TRBD2 as a possible D gene (5 bases). The ends were cut back, 1 base at V and 3 bases at J, with 12 bases in the middle. The CDR3 has 15 amino acids. In germline, CDR1 is SGHRS, CDR2 YFSETQ. The CDR3 loop reads CASSLKGSGTDTQYF. CDR3 DNA, as far as it was read: TGCGCCAGCAGCTTGAAAGGGTCGGGGACAGATACG.

In regard to this clone: Coverage ceases 3 residues before the CDR3 finishes, and the germline J gene fills in the end. V usage is TRBV18 and J usage is TRBJ1-1; D is perhaps TRBD1 (5 bases). V was trimmed by 1 base and J by 1 base, leaving 10 bases between them. In germline, CDR1 is KGHSH, CDR2 LQKENI. The CDR3 totals 15 residues. The part of the CDR3 DNA that was read is TGTGCCAGCTCACCACTCGGGGGACGGAACACTGAA. Its protein is CASSPLGGRNTE. The CDR3 in full is CASSPLGGRNTEAFF.

Comment on this clone: From the germline J gene comes the end of the CDR3, since the read stops 3 residues before it. The V and J genes are TRBV7-9 and TRBJ1-2; 11 bases fit TRBD1. This CDR3 has 15 residues. V was pared by 5 bases and J by 4 bases, with 6 bases of the junction left unmatched. Germline assignment: CDR1 SEHNR and CDR2 FQNEAQ (reference sequence). The CDR3 DNA, read in part, is TGTGCCAGCAGCGTGGACAGGGGGCCACTCTATGGC. Translation gives CASSVDRGPLYG. The whole CDR3 sequence reads CASSVDRGPLYGYTF.

A note on this clone: Coverage ceases 3 residues before the CDR3 finishes, and the germline J gene fills in the end. V gene TRBV18 combines with J gene TRBJ2-7, with TRBD1 matching over 9 bases. The CDR3 is made up of 16 amino acids. CDR1 is KGHSH and CDR2 is LQKENI in the germline V gene. J lost 5 bases, V lost 4 bases, and 12 bases had no gene match. Incomplete CDR3 DNA: TGTGCCAGCTCACACGGGACAGGGTATAGGTTCCACGAG. It codes for CASSHGTGYRFHE. The whole CDR3 reads CASSHGTGYRFHEQYF.

Of note for this clone: The read ends 3 residues shy of where the CDR3 ends; the end is completed using the germline J gene. V usage is TRBV7-2 and J usage is TRBJ2-7, with 10 bases that match TRBD2. This CDR3 spans 15 amino acids. CDR1 and CDR2 from the germline V gene are SGHTA and FQGNSA. The V gene end was trimmed by 5 bases and the J gene end by 0 bases; junction bases not matched to a gene: 4. The CDR3 is CASSLLAGASYEQYF. CDR3 bases read: TGTGCCAGCAGCCTCCTAGCGGGAGCCTCCTACGAG.

As to this clone: The read terminates 3 residues before the CDR3 end, so the remaining end is supplied by the germline J gene. The chain links TRBV20-1 to TRBJ2-5; 12 bases align to TRBD2. Trimming cost V 5 bases and J 1 base; bases outside gene matches: 5. The CDR3 length is 15 residues. Germline CDR1 and CDR2: DFQATT and SNEGSKA (reference sequence). The CDR3 sequence is CSALETSGGQETQYF. CDR3 DNA (partial): TGCAGTGCTCTTGAGACTAGCGGGGGCCAAGAGACC.

Worth noting for this clone: The CDR3 end is not reached by the read, which stops 3 residues before it; the germline J gene fills it in. The genes are TRBV11-3 and TRBJ2-7; D is unresolved. The CDR3 has 14 amino acids. Germline values: CDR1 SGHNT, CDR2 YENEEA. Trimming removed 0 bases at V and 4 bases at J, with 10 bases between. CDR3 bases read: TGTGCCAGCAGCTTAGACAGAGAGAATTACGAG. Its translation: CASSLDRENYE. The CDR3 reads in full as CASSLDRENYEQYF. Filled out from reference TRBV11-3 and TRBJ2-7, the complete variable domain reads EAGVVQSPRYKIIEKKQPVAFWCNPISGHNTLYWYLQNLGQGPELLIRYENEEAVDDSQLPKDRFSAERLKGVDSTLKIQPAELGDSAVYLCASSLDRENYEQYFGPGTRLTVT.

A word on this clone: The CDR3 end falls 3 residues outside the read, so it is completed with the germline J gene. The chain couples TRBV18 to TRBJ2-3; 9 nucleotides agree with TRBD1. The CDR3 is 15 amino acids. Germline CDR1 reads KGHSH; CDR2 reads LQKENI. With 6 bases clipped from V and 5 bases from J, the junction kept 9 bases outside the gene matches. CDR3 DNA (partial): TGTGCCAGCTCCGGGGGCACAGGGGGCAGAGATACG. Its translation is CASSGGTGGRDT. The CDR3 reads in full as CASSGGTGGRDTQYF.

In the case of this clone: Sequencing ends 3 residues short of the CDR3 end; the germline J gene provides the rest. V and J are TRBV6-2 or TRBV6-3 and TRBJ2-3; D may be TRBD2 (6 bases). Trimming removed 9 bases from V and 2 bases from J, with 12 bases in between. The CDR3 is made up of 13 amino acids. Germline CDR1 is MNHEY and CDR2 is SVGEGT. CDR3 residues: CARNSGDTDTQYF. Incomplete CDR3 DNA: TGTGCCAGAAACTCGGGGGACACAGATACG.

Concerning this clone itself: The CDR3 end lies 3 residues beyond the end of the read and is filled in from the germline J gene. V is TRBV6-4 and J is TRBJ1-2, with TRBD1 matching over 9 bases. In germline, CDR1 is MRHNA, CDR2 SNTAGT. The CDR3 spans 16 residues. Here the CDR3 reads CASSDGTGSFRGGYTF. Partial CDR3 DNA: TGTGCCAGCAGTGACGGGACAGGGTCGTTCAGGGGCGGC.

As for this clone: The read ends 3 residues before the CDR3 terminus; that terminus is restored from the germline J gene. The V call is TRBV7-9, the J call TRBJ1-2, with unresolved D. V shed 2 bases and J shed 2 bases, with 6 bases lying between them. Germline CDR1 is SEHNR and CDR2 is FQNEAQ (reference sequence). This CDR3 is built from 13 residues. CDR3 DNA (partial): TGTGCCAGCAGCTTAAAAGGCAACTATGGC. Its protein product is CASSLKGNYG. In full, the CDR3 is CASSLKGNYGYTF.

In the case of this clone: The read terminates 3 residues before the CDR3 end, so the remaining end is supplied by the germline J gene. This chain connects TRBV7-9 to TRBJ1-2; no firm D call. The CDR3 contains 13 residues. Germline lookup yields CDR1 SEHNR and CDR2 FQNEAQ (reference sequence). Trimming cost V 2 bases and J 6 bases, with 10 bases left between them. The part of the CDR3 DNA that was read is TGTGCCAGCAGCTTACTCTTCGGGGATGGC. The encoded protein is CASSLLFGDG. The whole CDR3 is CASSLLFGDGYTF.